This T cell receptor (beta chain) stems from a study of low-dose radiotherapy and immunotherapy resistance in tumors. Study-level background: Cohort 2's total reached 13 Gy over 26 weeks, at 1 Gy per fraction every two weeks. Intravenous ipilimumab 1 mg/kg every six weeks was given with nivolumab 240 mg every two weeks. Oral aspirin 300 mg was taken by patients daily for four cycles from cycle 1 day 1. It was every two weeks, one day before radiation and immunotherapy, that intravenous cyclophosphamide 200 mg/m2 was given.

V shed 6 bases, J shed 5 bases, and the junction held 7 bases outside the gene matches. This CDR3 region has 15 residues. Primers targeting TRAV and TRBV primed first-strand cDNA, covering alpha and beta chains. TCR amplification ran approximately 20 PCR cycles using constant-region and V-primer adapter primers. From the reads, TCRdb called clonotypes with MiXCR, one entry per CDR3 protein. The sample includes over 65,000 distinct CDR3 sequences, roughly a sixth seen only once; the top ten take approximately 2.8%. Noted time point: before trial treatment. Many counts were recorded for this clonotype. The clonotype was recovered from a male donor with prostate cancer. The chain carries TRBV12-3 or TRBV12-4 and TRBJ2-2; 9 nucleotides line up with TRBD1. The source material was PBMCs, sampled before treatment. The CDR3 loop reads CASRPRGTGTGELFF. CDR3 bases: TGTGCCAGCAGACCAAGGGGGACAGGGACCGGGGAGCTGTTTTTT.